One and the same sample provided the 20 T cell receptor beta chains below, sequenced in a study of blood T cell repertoires in COVID-19. Data came from immunoSEQ multiplex PCR; TCRdb stores just in-frame clones and leaves some out. The sample has about 280,000 clones; 75% to 90% are singletons. The sequencing sample was made of peripheral blood. These receptor sequences come from a man aged 50 to 60 with acute or convalescent COVID-19.

This clone was recorded at least ten times. The chain carries TRBV11-3 and TRBJ1-1, with TRBD1 matching 7 bases. The germline CDR1 and CDR2 sequences are SGHNT and YENEEA. This CDR3 has 17 residues. V lost 0 bases and J lost 3; bases outside the gene matches: 10. The CDR3 is CASSLDPQAGGHTEAFF. The CDR3 DNA reads TGTGCCAGCAGCTTAGACCCCCAGGCAGGGGGACACACTGAAGCTTTCTTT.

This chain uses TRBV29-1 with TRBJ2-1; 9 nucleotides align to TRBD1. J was trimmed by 6 bases and V by 8 bases; bases with no gene match: 14. CDR3 length: 15 residues. Germline-derived CDR1 and CDR2 are SQVTM and ANQGSEA. CDR3 sequence: CSWGLGTGRSNEQFF. In DNA, the CDR3 is TGCAGCTGGGGTTTGGGGACAGGGAGGAGCAATGAGCAGTTCTTC.

The chain uses TRBV21-1 and TRBJ1-5. TRBV21-1 is flagged as a pseudogene. The CDR3 has 20 residues. The CDR3 here is CASSKAIPGIVTHSNQPQHF. For the CDR3, the DNA is TGTGCCAGCAGCAAAGCAATTCCGGGAATAGTGACTCATAGCAATCAGCCCCAGCATTTT.

This chain links TRBV9 with TRBJ2-5; the D is unclear. The germline V gene encodes CDR1 SGDLS and CDR2 YYNGEE. The V gene lost 3 bases and the J gene lost 4 bases, with 19 bases spanning the gap. This CDR3 has 16 residues. The CDR3 DNA reads as TGTGCCAGCAGCGCCCCCGAGGAGAGGCCCAGAGAGACCCAGTACTTC. It translates to CASSAPEERPRETQYF.

The J gene is TRBJ1-2, the V gene TRBV12-2; the table's D call, TRBD1, was not checked against the DNA. TRBV12-2 corresponds to a pseudogene. This CDR3 is 13 amino acids long. DNA of the CDR3: TGTGCAAGTCGCTCCGGACATAACTATGGCTACACCTTC. This gives the protein CASRSGHNYGYTF.

J is TRBJ2-1 and V is TRBV30; 8 nucleotides agree with TRBD2. CDR1 and CDR2 (germline): GTSNPN, SVGIG (reference sequence). With 3 bases clipped from V and 5 bases from J, the junction kept 6 bases outside the gene matches. This CDR3 comprises 14 residues. In DNA form, the CDR3 reads TGTGCCTGGAGGGGACTAGGGGGGAACAATGAGCAGTTCTTC. It yields the protein CAWRGLGGNNEQFF.

V usage is TRBV5-6 and J usage is TRBJ2-7; D unresolved. The CDR3 is 12 residues long. Germline assignment: CDR1 SGHDT and CDR2 YYEEEE. V lost 4 bases, J lost 2 bases, and 7 bases lay in between. The CDR3 loop is CASSLPAYEQYF. DNA for the CDR3: TGTGCCAGCAGCCTCCCGGCCTACGAGCAGTACTTC. The whole variable domain, remainder taken from reference TRBV5-6 and TRBJ2-7, is DAGVTQSPTHLIKTRGQQVTLRCSPKSGHDTVSWYQQALGQGPQFIFQYYEEEERQRGNFPDRFSGHQFPNYSSELNVNALLLGDSALYLCASSLPAYEQYFGPGTRLTVT.

This clone was counted once. This chain's CDR3 is CASSQQGTEAFF. The CDR3, as DNA: TGTGCCAGCAGTCAACAGGGCACTGAAGCTTTCTTT. This chain links TRBV11-2 with TRBJ1-1; TRBD1 is a possible D gene (6 bases). Trimming cost V 6 bases and J 4 bases, with 9 bases left between them. Germline CDR1 is SGHAT and CDR2 is FQNNGV. The length of the CDR3 is 12 residues.

This clone came up a few times. This CDR3 reads CASSVDLGQGYEQYF. The CDR3 bases are TGTGCCAGCAGTGTAGATCTAGGACAGGGCTACGAGCAGTACTTC. This chain links TRBV6-4 with TRBJ2-7, with 8 nucleotides matching TRBD1. J gave up 3 bases and V 4 bases, and 8 bases lay outside the gene matches. The CDR3 length is 15 residues. In germline, CDR1 is MRHNA, CDR2 SNTAGT.

In its sample, this clone was seen once. The rearrangement links TRBV7-2 to TRBJ2-7; TRBD2 is a possible D gene (6 bases). Trimming removed 0 bases from V and 2 bases from J, with 14 bases in between. Germline CDR1 reads SGHTA; CDR2 reads FQGNSA. CDR3 length: 16 amino acids. The CDR3 here is CASSLASGLQAYEQYF. CDR3 DNA sequence: TGTGCCAGCAGCTTAGCGTCGGGACTTCAAGCCTACGAGCAGTACTTC.

In this sample, this clone turned up a few times. This rearrangement joins TRBV3-1 (or the pseudogene TRBV3-2) to TRBJ2-7; 14 bases line up with TRBD2. CDR1 is LGHDT, CDR2 YNNKEL, per germline (reference sequence). The length of the CDR3 is 15 residues. The junction had 6 bases not matched to a gene; V was cut back by 4 bases and J by 7 bases. The CDR3 coding sequence is TGTGCCAGCAGCCGGGGACTAGCGGGGGCGGGGGAGCAGTACTTC. Its protein product is CASSRGLAGAGEQYF.

The count of this clone is one. V is TRBV4-2 and J is TRBJ2-1; TRBD2 agrees at 8 bases. Germline trimming cut 3 bases from V and 3 bases from J; bases unmatched to any gene: 10. Germline CDR1 is LGHNA and CDR2 is YNFKEQ. The CDR3 has 17 residues. The CDR3 loop is CASSQTARGGSYNEQFF. For the CDR3, the DNA is TGTGCCAGCAGCCAGACAGCCCGGGGGGGGAGCTACAATGAGCAGTTCTTC.

This chain joins TRBV11-2 and TRBJ2-2, with 10 bases fitting TRBD1. CDR1 SGHAT and CDR2 FQNNGV come from the germline V gene. The CDR3 loop spans 15 amino acids. V lost 3 bases and J lost 5; bases outside the gene matches: 3. The CDR3, as DNA: TGTGCCAGCAGCTTTGGGACAGGGGATACCGGGGAGCTGTTTTTT. Amino acids: CASSFGTGDTGELFF.

Here the CDR3 reads CASSHVATTNEKLFF. As DNA, the CDR3 is TGTGCCAGCAGCCATGTTGCCACTACTAATGAAAAACTGTTTTTT. The rearrangement links TRBV4-2 to TRBJ1-4; D ambiguous. The V end was cut by 3 bases, the J end by 2 bases, with 10 bases between. Per the germline V gene, CDR1 is LGHNA and CDR2 is YNFKEQ. The CDR3 is 15 residues long.

This chain joins TRBV11-2 and TRBJ1-2; D remains ambiguous. The CDR3 is 14 residues long. V gave up 3 bases and J gave up 4 bases, with 12 bases separating them. Germline CDR1 and CDR2: SGHAT and FQNNGV. The CDR3 region is CASSLSGNFYGYTF. CDR3 DNA: TGTGCCAGCAGCTTGTCCGGGAACTTCTATGGCTACACCTTC.

The rearrangement uses TRBV12-3 or TRBV12-4 and TRBJ1-1; D is perhaps TRBD1 (6 bases). This CDR3 comprises 13 residues. Trimming cost V 4 bases and J 6 bases, with 12 bases left between them. In nucleotides, the CDR3 is TGTGCCAGCAGTTACCAGGGGATAGCTGAAGCTTTCTTT. Its translation is CASSYQGIAEAFF.

The chain carries TRBV5-1 and TRBJ2-5; TRBD2 matches at 8 bases. Germline assignment: CDR1 SGHRS and CDR2 YFSETQ. The CDR3 contains 14 residues. V dropped 4 bases and J dropped 3; count of bases not matched to a gene: 5. The CDR3 sequence is CASSPRTSKETQYF. CDR3 nucleotide sequence: TGCGCCAGCAGCCCCCGGACTAGCAAAGAGACCCAGTACTTC.

The chain carries TRBV3-1 (or the pseudogene TRBV3-2) and TRBJ1-1, with D unclear. The CDR3 sequence is 14 residues long. Germline V gene data show CDR1 as LGHDT and CDR2 as YNNKEL (reference sequence). V lost 5 bases and J lost 1, with 11 bases in between. The chain's CDR3 is CASSIGVANTEAFF. CDR3 sequence (DNA): TGTGCCAGCAGCATAGGAGTAGCGAACACTGAAGCTTTCTTT.

This chain uses TRBV10-1 with TRBJ1-4, with D possibly being TRBD1 (5 bases). The ends were cut back, 6 bases at V and 8 bases at J, with 13 bases in the middle. The CDR3 totals 13 residues. Per the germline V gene, CDR1 is WNHNN and CDR2 is SYGVQD (reference sequence). The CDR3 DNA reads TGCGCCAGCAGCGCAGGGTTTCGGGAAAAACTGTTTTTT. This codes for CASSAGFREKLFF.

The rearrangement uses TRBV14 and TRBJ1-6, with D maybe TRBD1 (5 bases). Germline V gene sequence: CDR1 SGHDN, CDR2 FVKESK. The CDR3 totals 15 residues. Trimming cost V 1 base and J 6 bases, with 10 bases left between them. As DNA, the CDR3 is TGTGCCAGCAGCCAAGGCTTAGGGGCTAATTCACCCCTCCACTTT. Its protein is CASSQGLGANSPLHF.